A single sample is the source of the 17 T cell receptor beta chains below, sequenced in a study of beta chain features in type 1 diabetes listed by TCRdb under 2018. The library relied on the immunoSEQ multiplex PCR assay. The High Capacity cDNA Reverse Transcription Kit was used to reverse transcribe all of the isolated RNA, meaning that expressed TCRB transcripts were what got sequenced. Entries here come from immuneACCESS through TCRdb and include only in-frame sequences with V and J called. Some clones fail to appear in such tables; in the studies checked, an unresolved V gene covers under half of the shortfall, and the cause of the remainder is unknown. The sample yields about 250,000 clones; 11% to 15% were counted once. About 0.024% of the sample goes to the ten largest clones. The sample comprised naive CD4+ T cells from blood. Taken with the paper, the label for cell subset or site translates to: true naive CD4+ T cells. The receptors originated from a woman between 40 and 55 years old in good health.

The rearrangement joins TRBV18 to TRBJ1-5; 7 nucleotides line up with TRBD1. J lost 2 bases, V lost 6 bases, and 4 bases had no gene match. The CDR3 consists of 14 residues. Germline V gives CDR1 KGHSH, CDR2 LQKENI. The CDR3 DNA reads as TGTGCCAGCTCGCGCGGACAGGGCAATCAGCCCCAGCATTTT. Translation gives CASSRGQGNQPQHF.

This clone was picked up a small number of times. V gene TRBV19 combines with J gene TRBJ2-7, with a possible D match to TRBD1 (6 bases). V lost 7 bases to trimming and J lost 2 bases, with 21 bases between them. CDR3 length: 16 residues. CDR1 is LNHDA, CDR2 SQIVND, per germline (reference sequence). This chain's CDR3 is CASTQSITGSPYEQYF. CDR3 sequence (DNA): TGTGCCAGTACCCAATCAATCACAGGGAGTCCCTACGAGCAGTACTTC.

V is TRBV7-2 and J is TRBJ1-1; 10 positions match TRBD1. V shed 1 base and J 5 bases; nucleotides not matched to a gene: 4. This CDR3 comprises 15 residues. From germline, CDR1 is SGHTA and CDR2 FQGNSA. The CDR3 DNA follows: TGTGCCAGCAGCTTAGAGGGACAGGGGCAGACTGAAGCTTTCTTT. It is translated as CASSLEGQGQTEAFF.

The chain employs TRBV15 and TRBJ1-1; TRBD1 matches 7 bases. The CDR3 length is 16 residues. Germline V CDR1 and CDR2: LNHNV, YYDKDF (reference sequence). Trimming took 5 bases from V and 2 from J; bases not matched to a gene: 11. DNA of the CDR3: TGTGCCACCAGCGGGAACAGGGGAAGTGTAAACACTGAAGCTTTCTTT. Its translation: CATSGNRGSVNTEAFF.

The CDR3 bases are TGTGCCAGCAATCAGGGGGCGCACCACTATGGCTACACCTTC. Protein sequence: CASNQGAHHYGYTF. The chain links TRBV21-1 to TRBJ1-2; the table's D gene call, TRBD1, was not cross checked with the DNA. TRBV21-1 is reported as a pseudogene. The CDR3 spans 14 residues.

This clone came up once. The gene calls are TRBV27 and TRBJ2-7, with D possibly being TRBD2 (7 bases). Germline CDR1 reads MNHEY; CDR2 reads SMNVEV (reference sequence). This CDR3 has 13 residues. V lost 5 bases to trimming and J lost 2 bases, with 10 bases between them. In DNA, the CDR3 is TGTGCCAGCAGTCCCGGGGGGCCCTACGAGCAGTACTTC. It specifies CASSPGGPYEQYF.

Details on this clone: The same CDR3 arises from other DNA sequences in this sample as well. J is TRBJ2-7 and V is TRBV29-1; the match to TRBD1 covers 7 bases. The CDR3 totals 12 residues. The trim removed 6 bases at V and 2 bases at J, leaving 4 bases unmatched. Germline V gene data show CDR1 as SQVTM and CDR2 as ANQGSEA. The CDR3 spells CSVGQATYEQYF. The CDR3 DNA follows: TGCAGCGTAGGACAGGCGACCTACGAGCAGTACTTC.

This clone was counted only a few times. The genes are TRBV4-3 and TRBJ1-4; D remains ambiguous. Germline assignment: CDR1 LGHNA and CDR2 YSLEER. This CDR3 spans 17 amino acids. With 1 base removed from V and 2 bases from J, the gap between germline ends came to 14 bases. Here the CDR3 reads CASSQVLNGPTNEKLFF. The CDR3 DNA sequence: TGCGCCAGCAGCCAAGTCTTGAACGGTCCCACTAATGAAAAACTGTTTTTT.

This clone turned up a few times. The V and J genes are TRBV11-3 and TRBJ2-2; 10 bases fit TRBD2. In germline, CDR1 is SGHNT, CDR2 YENEEA. Unmatched junction bases numbered 4, after V lost 6 bases and J lost 3 bases. The CDR3 contains 15 residues. CDR3 in DNA: TGTGCCAGCAGAAAAGCGGGGGGGTACACCGGGGAGCTGTTTTTT. Protein product: CASRKAGGYTGELFF.

The rearrangement uses TRBV29-1 and TRBJ2-5; possibly TRBD2 for D (6 bases). Germline values: CDR1 SQVTM, CDR2 ANQGSEA. The germline V and J ends were trimmed by 1 base and 5 bases, with 11 bases remaining between them. The CDR3 contains 13 residues. The CDR3 DNA sequence: TGCAGCGTTGAAGTTGGGAGGAGGGAGACCCAGTACTTC. It codes for CSVEVGRRETQYF.

This chain connects TRBV2 to TRBJ2-2, with TRBD1 matching 7 bases. CDR3 length: 14 residues. The ends lost 6 bases at V and 4 bases at J; junction bases unmatched: 5. Germline lookup yields CDR1 SNHLY and CDR2 FYNNEI. The CDR3 here is CASRQGSVTGELFF. The CDR3 DNA is TGTGCCAGCAGACAGGGGTCGGTCACCGGGGAGCTGTTTTTT.

In this sample, this clone turned up a few times. J is TRBJ2-2 and V is TRBV7-7; tentative D call: TRBD1 (5 bases). The CDR3 has 14 amino acids. V lost 6 bases to trimming and J lost 3 bases, with 11 bases between them. CDR1 is SSHAT, CDR2 FNYEAQ, per germline (reference sequence). CDR3 bases: TGTGCCAGCAGACCCAGACAGCACACCGGGGAGCTGTTTTTT. It yields the protein CASRPRQHTGELFF.

This clone was picked up a small number of times. The chain has TRBV5-1 and TRBJ2-1, with 8 bases identical to TRBD2. Trimming removed 2 bases from V and 8 bases from J; junction bases left unmatched: 3. This CDR3 spans 13 amino acids. Germline V gene sequence: CDR1 SGHRS, CDR2 YFSETQ. This CDR3 is CASSFRGGDEQFF. As DNA, the CDR3 is TGCGCCAGCAGCTTCCGGGGGGGCGATGAGCAGTTCTTC.

The chain has TRBV5-1 and TRBJ2-1, with 10 bases matching TRBD2. The CDR3 has 16 amino acids. J lost 8 bases, V lost 1 base, and 9 bases had no gene match. The germline V gene encodes CDR1 SGHRS and CDR2 YFSETQ. The CDR3 protein is CASSLPSSGGAYEQFF. Here the CDR3 DNA reads TGCGCCAGCAGCTTGCCTTCCAGCGGGGGGGCCTATGAGCAGTTCTTC.

The chain recombines TRBV12-5 with TRBJ1-5, with 8 positions matching TRBD1. Per germline, CDR1 LGHNT and CDR2 FRNRAP. After removal of 0 bases from V and 5 bases from J, the junction contained 6 bases not matched to a gene. This CDR3 contains 16 residues. The CDR3 DNA sequence: TGTGCTAGTGGTTTGGTACAGGGGGGCCCGGATCAGCCCCAGCATTTT. This gives the protein CASGLVQGGPDQPQHF.

This clone was seen a few times. CDR3 nucleotide sequence: TGTGCCAGCAGTCCGGGACTAGCGGGGGGGAAAACCGGGGAGCTGTTTTTT. Its translation is CASSPGLAGGKTGELFF. V is TRBV5-4 and J is TRBJ2-2; 16 nucleotides line up with TRBD2. The trim removed 5 bases at V and 5 bases at J, leaving 6 bases unmatched. The CDR3 length is 17 residues. Per germline, CDR1 SGHNT and CDR2 YYREEE (reference sequence). Looking up the rest from reference TRBV5-4 and TRBJ2-2 gives the full variable domain: ETGVTQSPTHLIKTRGQQVTLRCSSQSGHNTVSWYQQALGQGPQFIFQYYREEENGRGNFPPRFSGLQFPNYSSELNVNALELDDSALYLCASSPGLAGGKTGELFFGEGSRLTVL.

This clone was detected a few times. This rearrangement joins TRBV4-1 to TRBJ2-5, with 8 bases lining up with TRBD2. CDR3 length equals 18 residues. The germline V gene encodes CDR1 MGHRA and CDR2 YSYEKL. Losses at the gene ends were 0 bases for V and 0 bases for J; bases not matched to a gene: 9. CDR3 in amino acids: CASSQDELAVAHQETQYF. CDR3 nucleotide sequence: TGCGCCAGCAGCCAAGATGAACTAGCGGTCGCGCACCAAGAGACCCAGTACTTC.